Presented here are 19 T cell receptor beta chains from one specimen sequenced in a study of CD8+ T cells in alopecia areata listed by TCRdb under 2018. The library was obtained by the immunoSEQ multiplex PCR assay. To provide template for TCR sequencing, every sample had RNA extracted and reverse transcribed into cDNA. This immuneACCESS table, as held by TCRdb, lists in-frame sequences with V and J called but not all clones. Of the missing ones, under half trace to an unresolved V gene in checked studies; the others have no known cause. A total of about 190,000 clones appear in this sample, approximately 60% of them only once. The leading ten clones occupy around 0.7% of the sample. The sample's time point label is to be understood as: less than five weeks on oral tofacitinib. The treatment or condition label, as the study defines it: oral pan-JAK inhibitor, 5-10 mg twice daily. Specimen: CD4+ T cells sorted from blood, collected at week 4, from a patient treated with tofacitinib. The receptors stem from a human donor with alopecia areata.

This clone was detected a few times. CDR3 nucleotide sequence: TGCAGCGTTGTAGGGGGCGGTAGGACTGAAGCTTTCTTT. It is translated as CSVVGGGRTEAFF. The chain combines TRBV29-1 with TRBJ1-1, with TRBD1 matching 7 bases. CDR1 and CDR2 from the germline V gene are SQVTM and ANQGSEA. V shed 4 bases, J shed 5 bases, and the junction held 7 bases outside the gene matches. The CDR3 runs 13 residues.

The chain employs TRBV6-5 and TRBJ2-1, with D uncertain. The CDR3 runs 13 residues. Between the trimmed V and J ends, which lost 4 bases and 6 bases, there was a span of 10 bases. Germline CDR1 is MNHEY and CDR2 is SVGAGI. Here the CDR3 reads CASSSPLGNEQFF. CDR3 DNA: TGTGCCAGCAGTTCCCCCTTGGGCAATGAGCAGTTCTTC.

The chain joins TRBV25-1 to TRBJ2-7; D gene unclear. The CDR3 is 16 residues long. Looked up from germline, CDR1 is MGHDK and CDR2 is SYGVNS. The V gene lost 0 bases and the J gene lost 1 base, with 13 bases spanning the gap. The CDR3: CASSEYWQMRSYEQYF. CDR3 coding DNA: TGTGCCAGCAGTGAATATTGGCAAATGAGATCCTACGAGCAGTACTTC.

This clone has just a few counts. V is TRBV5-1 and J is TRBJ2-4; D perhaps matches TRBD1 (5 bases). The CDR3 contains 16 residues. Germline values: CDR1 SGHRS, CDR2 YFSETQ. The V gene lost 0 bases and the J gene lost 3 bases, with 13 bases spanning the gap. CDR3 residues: CASSLEGNGVKNIQYF. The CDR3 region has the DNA TGCGCCAGCAGCTTGGAGGGGAATGGGGTCAAAAACATTCAGTACTTC.

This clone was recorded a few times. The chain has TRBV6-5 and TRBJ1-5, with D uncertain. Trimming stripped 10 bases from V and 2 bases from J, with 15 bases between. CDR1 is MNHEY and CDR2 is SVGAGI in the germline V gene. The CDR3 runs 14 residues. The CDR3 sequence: CATQDVKGNQPQHF. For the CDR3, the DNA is TGTGCCACCCAAGACGTGAAGGGCAATCAGCCCCAGCATTTT.

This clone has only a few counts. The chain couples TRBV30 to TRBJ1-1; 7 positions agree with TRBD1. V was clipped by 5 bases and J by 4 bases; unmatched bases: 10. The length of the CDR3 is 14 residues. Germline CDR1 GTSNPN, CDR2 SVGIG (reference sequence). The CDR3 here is CAWVLGGAGTEAFF. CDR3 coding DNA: TGTGCCTGGGTACTAGGGGGCGCGGGCACTGAAGCTTTCTTT.

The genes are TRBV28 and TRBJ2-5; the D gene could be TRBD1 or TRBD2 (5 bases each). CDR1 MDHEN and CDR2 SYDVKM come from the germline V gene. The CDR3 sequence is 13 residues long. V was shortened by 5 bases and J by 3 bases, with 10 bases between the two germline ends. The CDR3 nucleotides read TGTGCCAGCAGTCCTGGGACCAAAGAGACCCAGTACTTC. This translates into CASSPGTKETQYF.

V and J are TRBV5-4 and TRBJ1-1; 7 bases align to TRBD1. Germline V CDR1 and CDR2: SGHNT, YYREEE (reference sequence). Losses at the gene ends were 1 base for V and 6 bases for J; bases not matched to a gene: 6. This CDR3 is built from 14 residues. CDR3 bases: TGTGCCAGCAGCTTGACAGGGGAATTCGCTGAAGCTTTCTTT. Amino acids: CASSLTGEFAEAFF.

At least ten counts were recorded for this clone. The CDR3 DNA reads as TGCAGCGCCCACAGGAACACAGATACGCAGTATTTT. Translated: CSAHRNTDTQYF. This sequence joins TRBV29-1 and TRBJ2-3, with D perhaps TRBD1 (5 bases). V gave up 7 bases and J gave up 2 bases, with 10 bases separating them. CDR1 is SQVTM, CDR2 ANQGSEA, per germline. There are 12 residues in the CDR3.

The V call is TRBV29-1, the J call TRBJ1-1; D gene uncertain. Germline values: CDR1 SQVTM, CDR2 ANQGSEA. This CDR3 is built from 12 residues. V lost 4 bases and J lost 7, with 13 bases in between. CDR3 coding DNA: TGCAGCGTTGTATTGTGGGGAAATGAAGCTTTCTTT. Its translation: CSVVLWGNEAFF. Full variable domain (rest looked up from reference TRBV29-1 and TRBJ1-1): SAVISQKPSRDICQRGTSLTIQCQVDSQVTMMFWYRQQPGQSLTLIATANQGSEATYESGFVIDKFPISRPNLTFSTLTVSNMSPEDSSIYLCSVVLWGNEAFFGQGTRLTVV.

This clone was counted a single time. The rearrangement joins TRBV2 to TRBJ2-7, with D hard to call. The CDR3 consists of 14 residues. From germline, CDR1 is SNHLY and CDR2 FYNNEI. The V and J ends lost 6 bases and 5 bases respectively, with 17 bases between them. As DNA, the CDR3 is TGTGCCAGCAGAGACGGACCCCCGTCGGACGAGCAGTACTTC. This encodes CASRDGPPSDEQYF.

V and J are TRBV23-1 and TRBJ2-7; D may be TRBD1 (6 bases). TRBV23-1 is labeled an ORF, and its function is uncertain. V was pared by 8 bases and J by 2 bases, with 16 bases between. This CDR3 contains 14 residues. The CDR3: CASRNGTLPYEQYF. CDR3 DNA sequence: TGCGCCAGCCGGAACGGGACACTGCCCTACGAGCAGTACTTC.

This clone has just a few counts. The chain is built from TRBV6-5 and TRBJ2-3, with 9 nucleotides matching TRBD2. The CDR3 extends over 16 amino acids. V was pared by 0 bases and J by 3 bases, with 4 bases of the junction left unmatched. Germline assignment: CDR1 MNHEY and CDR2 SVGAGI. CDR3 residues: CASSYSSSGSTDTQYF. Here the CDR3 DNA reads TGTGCCAGCAGTTACTCGAGTAGCGGGAGTACAGATACGCAGTATTTT.

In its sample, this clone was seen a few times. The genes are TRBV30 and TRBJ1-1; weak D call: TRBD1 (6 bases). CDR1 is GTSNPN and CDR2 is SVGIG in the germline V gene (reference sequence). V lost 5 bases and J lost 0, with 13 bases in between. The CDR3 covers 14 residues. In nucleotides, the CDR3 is TGTGCCTGGGACAGGTTAGGCGTGAACACTGAAGCTTTCTTT. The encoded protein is CAWDRLGVNTEAFF.

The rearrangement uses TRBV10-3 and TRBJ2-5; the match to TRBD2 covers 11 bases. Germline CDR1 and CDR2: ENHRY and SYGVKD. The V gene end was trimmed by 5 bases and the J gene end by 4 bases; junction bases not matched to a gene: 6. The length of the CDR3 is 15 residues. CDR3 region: CAISHTSGSGETQYF. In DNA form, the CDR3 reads TGTGCCATCAGTCACACTAGCGGGAGTGGAGAGACCCAGTACTTC.

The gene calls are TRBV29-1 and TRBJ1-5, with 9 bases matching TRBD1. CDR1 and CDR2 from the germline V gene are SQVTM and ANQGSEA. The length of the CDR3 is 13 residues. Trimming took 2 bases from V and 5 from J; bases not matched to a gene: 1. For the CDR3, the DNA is TGCAGCGTTGAAACAGGGGGCGATCAGCCCCAGCATTTT. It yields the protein CSVETGGDQPQHF.

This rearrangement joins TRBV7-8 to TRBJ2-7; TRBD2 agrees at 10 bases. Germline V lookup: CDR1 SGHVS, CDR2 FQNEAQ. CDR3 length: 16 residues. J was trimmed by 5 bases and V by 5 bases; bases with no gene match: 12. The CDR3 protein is CASSTTPSGSVDEQYF. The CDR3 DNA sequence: TGTGCCAGCAGCACAACGCCTAGCGGGAGTGTCGACGAGCAGTACTTC.

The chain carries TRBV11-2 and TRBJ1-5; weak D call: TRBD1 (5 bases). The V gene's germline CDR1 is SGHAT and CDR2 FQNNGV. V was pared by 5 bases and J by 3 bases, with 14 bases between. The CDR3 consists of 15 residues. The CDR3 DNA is TGTGCCAGCAGCCCCTCCGGGACGGACAATCAGCCCCAGCATTTT. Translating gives CASSPSGTDNQPQHF. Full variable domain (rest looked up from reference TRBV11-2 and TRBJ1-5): EAGVAQSPRYKIIEKRQSVAFWCNPISGHATLYWYQQILGQGPKLLIQFQNNGVVDDSQLPKDRFSAERLKGVDSTLKIQPAKLEDSAVYLCASSPSGTDNQPQHFGDGTRLSIL.

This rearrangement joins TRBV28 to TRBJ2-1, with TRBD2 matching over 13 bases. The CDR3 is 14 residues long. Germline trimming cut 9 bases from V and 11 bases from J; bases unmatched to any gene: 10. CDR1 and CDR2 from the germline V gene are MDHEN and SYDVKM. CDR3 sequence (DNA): TGTGCCAGTATGGAGACTAGCGGGAGGAGTAAGCAGTTCTTC. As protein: CASMETSGRSKQFF.